The table lists the clone carrying this T cell receptor (beta chain) with many counts. Its specificity is not known. The library came from three nested PCR rounds adapted from ARM-PCR protocols. TCRdb recomputed calls from the multiplex PCR reads with MiXCR, one row per CDR3 protein. Of fewer than 85,000 distinct CDR3 sequences listed, under 80% are singletons. These data originate in a study of tumor and adjacent non-tumor tissue in lung cancer. Overall study context: The cohort had 12 adenocarcinoma, a couple of squamous cell and 1 small cell patients. On average, productive TCRbeta reads reached about 4.2 million per sample.

V lost 2 bases, J lost 5 bases, and 10 bases stayed unmatched. The germline V gene has CDR1 KGHDR and CDR2 SFDVKD. This CDR3 contains 17 residues. RNA was extracted from bulk tissue without any cell sorting. Donors were chemotherapy-naive, newly diagnosed lung cancer surgical patients in China, August–late 2014. Findings of the study overall: TCR diversity was significantly greater in tumor than normal lung tissue.

Sequenced sample: lung tumor tissue. The chain is built from TRBV24-1 and TRBJ2-1; TRBD2 aligns across 8 bases. The TCR was taken from a woman aged 45-65 years with non-small cell lung cancer. The chain's CDR3 is CATSDYELADTNNEQFF. CDR3 DNA sequence: TGTGCCACCAGTGATTATGAACTAGCGGATACTAACAATGAGCAGTTCTTC.